The 9 T cell receptor beta chains in this list originate from one sample, sequenced in a study of a mutant IDH1 vaccine in newly diagnosed glioma. The method was immunoSEQ multiplex PCR; TCRdb's version includes in-frame clones alone and lacks a portion of them. The sample has roughly 86,000 clones; around 80% are singletons. Time point here: baseline, week 1 (first vaccination visit). Noted treatment: pre-vaccination baseline after standard-of-care therapy. Sequencing used PBMCs, obtained from a glioma patient treated with radiotherapy, temozolomide or both. These receptor sequences come from a man aged 35 to 55 with glioma.

The chain combines TRBV28 with TRBJ2-1; 7 bases are shared with TRBD1. The length of the CDR3 is 17 residues. Unmatched junction bases numbered 17, after V lost 4 bases and J lost 8 bases. Germline CDR1 and CDR2: MDHEN and SYDVKM. The CDR3 bases are TGTGCCAGCAGTTACCCCGCAGGGGGACGGATGTTGGATGAGCAGTTCTTC. It yields the protein CASSYPAGGRMLDEQFF.

This clone appeared a few times. V usage is TRBV7-2 and J usage is TRBJ1-2; D unclear. There are 12 residues in the CDR3. V was cut by 4 bases and J by 5 bases, with 8 bases left in between. Germline V CDR1 and CDR2: SGHTA, FQGNSA. The CDR3 sequence is CASSSPGYGYTF. DNA for the CDR3: TGTGCCAGCAGCTCCCCGGGGTATGGCTACACCTTC.

This sequence joins TRBV7-2 and TRBJ2-3, with 8 positions matching TRBD1. Per the germline V gene, CDR1 is SGHTA and CDR2 is FQGNSA. The V gene end was trimmed by 6 bases and the J gene end by 1 base; junction bases not matched to a gene: 6. This CDR3 region has 15 residues. CDR3: CASSFPGQGTDTQYF. DNA for the CDR3: TGTGCCAGCAGTTTTCCGGGACAGGGCACAGATACGCAGTATTTT.

The chain links TRBV23-1 to TRBJ2-3; 13 bases agree with TRBD2. TRBV23-1 is marked as an open reading frame, function uncertain. V lost 2 bases to trimming and J lost 3 bases; unmatched junction nucleotides: 5. The CDR3 is 17 amino acids. The CDR3 DNA reads as TGCGCCAGCAGTCAACCCGGACTAGCGGGAGTAACAGATACGCAGTATTTT. This gives the protein CASSQPGLAGVTDTQYF.

This clone was found once. The J gene is TRBJ2-7, the V gene TRBV4-3; no firm D call. Trimming shortened V by 0 bases and J by 7 bases, and 13 bases separated the two germline ends. The CDR3 is 14 residues long. CDR1 is LGHNA and CDR2 is YSLEER in the germline V gene. Here the CDR3 reads CASSQDHIAGEQYF. The CDR3 DNA reads as TGCGCCAGCAGCCAAGATCACATAGCCGGGGAGCAGTACTTC.

The chain is built from TRBV28 and TRBJ1-5, with 10 positions matching TRBD1. Trimming removed 7 bases from V and 6 bases from J; junction bases left unmatched: 6. Germline loops: CDR1 MDHEN, CDR2 SYDVKM. The CDR3 is 14 amino acids. DNA for the CDR3: TGTGCCAGCAACCTAAGACAGGGGGCTCAGCCCCAGCATTTT. Its translation: CASNLRQGAQPQHF.

The DNA of the CDR3 is TGTGCCAGCATTGGGGGTCGATCCCTCCACTTT. Translating gives CASIGGRSLHF. The chain employs TRBV6-4 and TRBJ1-6, with D maybe TRBD1 (5 bases). This CDR3 has 11 amino acids. The V end lost 7 bases, the J end lost 14 bases, and 12 bases lay between the germline ends. CDR1 is MRHNA and CDR2 is SNTAGT in the germline V gene.

The V call is TRBV5-6, the J call TRBJ2-2; weak D call: TRBD1 (7 bases). Per the germline V gene, CDR1 is SGHDT and CDR2 is YYEEEE. V was trimmed by 3 bases and J by 1 base, leaving 16 bases between them. The CDR3 consists of 17 residues. CDR3 in DNA: TGTGCCAGCAGCTCTCTCAGGGGGAGGTTGAACACCGGGGAGCTGTTTTTT. The encoded protein is CASSSLRGRLNTGELFF.

This clone was seen a single time. The J gene is TRBJ1-6, the V gene TRBV6-5; D ambiguous. There are 13 residues in the CDR3. The V and J ends lost 0 bases and 10 bases respectively, with 7 bases between them. Germline CDR1 MNHEY, CDR2 SVGAGI. CDR3 sequence reads: CASSYSKESPLHF. CDR3 coding DNA: TGTGCCAGCAGTTACTCCAAGGAGTCACCCCTCCACTTT.